This T cell receptor (beta chain) was documented in a study of CD8+ T cells in alopecia areata. Study in general: For 6 to 18 months, tofacitinib was taken, and 6 months off drug followed. General study findings and limits: TCRs were shared less clearly across patients than in mice, possibly for HLA-related reasons.

In each case, RNA was isolated and then reverse transcribed into cDNA as the sequencing template. Sequencing was performed with immunoSEQ multiplex PCR; in TCRdb, only in-frame clones are kept and a portion is missing. The repertoire has more than 85,000 clones, under 70% of them found once; the top ten carry around 15%. Treatment specified: oral pan-JAK inhibitor, 5-10 mg twice daily. Worth noting for this clone: The antigen is not known.

The origin of this receptor is a human donor with alopecia areata. The source material was CD8+ T cells sorted from blood, sampled at week 4, from a patient treated with tofacitinib.

The CDR3 reads CASSLEVSPNTGELFF. For the CDR3, the DNA is TGCGCCAGCAGCTTGGAAGTCTCCCCGAACACCGGGGAGCTGTTTTTT. The J gene is TRBJ2-2, the V gene TRBV5-1; no reliable D call. The V gene's germline CDR1 is SGHRS and CDR2 YFSETQ. V lost 0 bases and J 0 bases, leaving 9 bases between the germline ends. The CDR3 loop spans 16 amino acids.